This entry is about one TCR beta chain. The study ran its PCR with 60 Vbeta and 13 Jbeta primers. Measured with immunoSEQ multiplex PCR; TCRdb has only the in-frame clones, and not every one. The data hold 150,000 to 200,000 clones, with over 65% observed a single time. Though nominally healthy at sampling, donors likely had unrecorded immune exposures. This entry comes from a study of cytomegalovirus exposure and HLA in healthy donors. The sequenced material came from PBMCs. The TCR was taken from a man younger than 30 in good health and CMV-seropositive.

The CDR3 coding sequence is TGCGCCAGCAGCGCGACTAGTGAGGCTTCAGGGGAGCTGTTTTTT. Its protein is CASSATSEASGELFF. This rearrangement joins TRBV5-1 to TRBJ2-2; the D gene is possibly TRBD2 (6 bases). Between the trimmed V and J ends, which lost 4 bases and 8 bases, there was a span of 18 bases. The CDR3 runs to 15 residues. Germline lookup yields CDR1 SGHRS and CDR2 YFSETQ. The full variable domain, in which reference TRBV5-1 and TRBJ2-2 provide the parts outside the CDR3, is KAGVTQTPRYLIKTRGQQVTLSCSPISGHRSVSWYQQTPGQGLQFLFEYFSETQRNKGNFPGRFSGRQFSNSRSEMNVSTLELGDSALYLCASSATSEASGELFFGEGSRLTVL.